Shown below are 32 T cell receptor beta chains from a single sample sequenced in a study of T cell responses to AZD1222 COVID-19 vaccine. The table came from immunoSEQ multiplex PCR; TCRdb's copy has only in-frame clones and leaves some out. The sample records 130,000 to 150,000 clones, around 90% being singletons. This material consisted of peripheral blood, taken on day 0 of AZD1222 vaccination. The receptors here all came from an adult in good health.

The V and J genes are TRBV18 and TRBJ2-2, with D hard to call. Germline-derived CDR1 and CDR2 are KGHSH and LQKENI. The CDR3 covers 16 residues. The V end was cut by 3 bases, the J end by 4 bases, with 15 bases between. The CDR3 DNA is TGTGCCAGCTCACCGGGAATTGGGCTTATCACCGGGGAGCTGTTTTTT. This sequence encodes CASSPGIGLITGELFF.

This clone was seen only once. V is TRBV29-1 and J is TRBJ1-1; D ambiguous. CDR1 and CDR2 (germline): SQVTM, ANQGSEA. CDR3 length: 15 residues. The germline V and J ends were trimmed by 6 bases and 1 base, with 18 bases remaining between them. The CDR3 DNA follows: TGCAGCGTGGGAGGGAGGAGTACTGAGAACACTGAAGCTTTCTTT. Translating it yields CSVGGRSTENTEAFF.

This clone occurred once. The CDR3 is CASSLDGRNEQFF. DNA for the CDR3: TGTGCCAGCAGTTTAGATGGGCGCAATGAGCAGTTCTTC. This chain links TRBV28 with TRBJ2-1; no firm D call. This CDR3 has 13 residues. Per the germline V gene, CDR1 is MDHEN and CDR2 is SYDVKM. The V end lost 2 bases, the J end lost 6 bases, and 8 bases lay between the germline ends.

This clone is termed large. The chain recombines TRBV23-1 with TRBJ1-1; 9 bases fit TRBD1. TRBV23-1 carries the ORF label, with uncertain function. The CDR3 extends over 15 amino acids. V lost 2 bases, J lost 1 base, and 2 bases stayed unmatched. CDR3: CASSQGTGPNTEAFF. In DNA form, the CDR3 reads TGCGCCAGCAGTCAAGGGACAGGGCCGAACACTGAAGCTTTCTTT.

The chain joins TRBV6-5 to TRBJ1-4; D ambiguous. The V end was cut by 6 bases, the J end by 1 base, with 6 bases between. In germline, CDR1 is MNHEY, CDR2 SVGAGI. The CDR3 is 13 residues long. As DNA, the CDR3 is TGTGCCAGCAGAAGGGTAACTAATGAAAAACTGTTTTTT. Its protein is CASRRVTNEKLFF.

This clone was counted once. The chain links TRBV14 to TRBJ1-6; possibly TRBD1 for D (6 bases). This CDR3 spans 12 amino acids. Deletions cut 8 bases from V and 8 bases from J, with 10 bases between. Germline V gene data show CDR1 as SGHDN and CDR2 as FVKESK. The CDR3 DNA reads TGTGCCAGCGGAACAGGGTATTCACCCCTCCACTTT. Its protein product is CASGTGYSPLHF.

In this sample, this clone turned up once. The V and J genes are TRBV12-3 or TRBV12-4 and TRBJ2-3; 8 nucleotides line up with TRBD1. J was trimmed by 9 bases and V by 4 bases; bases with no gene match: 6. The CDR3 covers 13 residues. The CDR3 reads CASSSDRGGTQYF. The CDR3 region has the DNA TGTGCCAGCAGTTCTGACAGGGGAGGCACGCAGTATTTT.

CDR3 loop: CASSLGQGSGYTF. The CDR3 DNA reads as TGTGCCAGCAGCTTAGGACAGGGGAGTGGCTACACCTTC. The chain carries TRBV11-1 and TRBJ1-2, with 8 bases matching TRBD1. J gave up 7 bases and V 1 base, and 2 bases lay outside the gene matches. The CDR3 is made up of 13 amino acids. CDR1 SGHAT and CDR2 FQDESV come from the germline V gene (reference sequence).

In its sample, this clone was seen once. The chain carries TRBV18 and TRBJ1-3; no reliable D call. Germline CDR1 reads KGHSH; CDR2 reads LQKENI. Trimming shortened V by 2 bases and J by 5 bases, and 13 bases separated the two germline ends. The CDR3 loop spans 15 amino acids. The CDR3 loop is CASSPEGVSRNTIYF. CDR3 sequence (DNA): TGTGCCAGCTCACCAGAAGGTGTATCCAGAAACACCATATATTTT.

This clone appeared a single time. CDR3 sequence: CASSLGPRGLSSYNEQFF. Written as DNA, the CDR3 is TGCGCCAGCAGCTTGGGCCCCAGGGGCTTGTCCTCCTACAATGAGCAGTTCTTC. This chain uses TRBV5-1 with TRBJ2-1, with a possible D match to TRBD1 (6 bases). Germline V gives CDR1 SGHRS, CDR2 YFSETQ. CDR3 length equals 18 residues. Trimming cost V 0 bases and J 0 bases, with 16 bases left between them.

This chain links TRBV2 with TRBJ1-1; no clear D gene. V was pared by 2 bases and J by 2 bases, with 6 bases between. The CDR3 runs 13 residues. Germline CDR1 reads SNHLY; CDR2 reads FYNNEI. The CDR3 region is CASSEQENTEAFF. DNA of the CDR3: TGTGCCAGCAGTGAACAGGAAAACACTGAAGCTTTCTTT.

The rearrangement uses TRBV7-3 and TRBJ2-7; 7 positions agree with TRBD1. V gave up 5 bases and J gave up 4 bases; unmatched junction bases: 8. Looked up from germline, CDR1 is SGHTA and CDR2 is FQGTGA. The CDR3 is 14 amino acids. The CDR3 loop reads CASSPGQSLYEQYF. In DNA, the CDR3 is TGTGCCAGCAGCCCGGGACAGAGCTTATACGAGCAGTACTTC.

This sequence joins TRBV29-1 and TRBJ2-1; 10 bases are shared with TRBD2. The CDR3 runs to 14 residues. J lost 7 bases, V lost 6 bases, and 9 bases had no gene match. From germline, CDR1 is SQVTM and CDR2 ANQGSEA. CDR3 sequence (DNA): TGCAGCGTCGGTCTAGCGGGAGTAGGTAATGAGCAGTTCTTC. Translation gives CSVGLAGVGNEQFF.

CDR3 sequence (DNA): TGCAGCGTTGCAGAGAACACTGAAGCTTTCTTT. Translated, it gives CSVAENTEAFF. The chain joins TRBV29-1 to TRBJ1-1, with D unresolved. V dropped 4 bases and J dropped 1 base, with 4 bases sitting between them. CDR1 and CDR2 (germline): SQVTM, ANQGSEA. The CDR3 extends over 11 amino acids.

The chain is built from TRBV11-3 and TRBJ2-5, with D possibly TRBD2 on 5 matching bases. The germline gives CDR1 SGHNT, CDR2 YENEEA. The CDR3 is made up of 18 amino acids. Trimming took off 5 bases at V and 5 bases at J, with 27 bases between the two ends. CDR3 sequence reads: CASSLPDFAVTPRETQYF. The DNA for the CDR3 is TGTGCCAGCAGCCTTCCGGACTTTGCGGTAACGCCGCGGGAGACCCAGTACTTC.

The V and J genes are TRBV9 and TRBJ1-5, with a weak D call TRBD1 (5 bases). CDR1 is SGDLS and CDR2 is YYNGEE in the germline V gene. Trimming removed 0 bases from V and 1 base from J, with 8 bases in between. This CDR3 has 15 residues. The CDR3: CASSVAGTSNQPQHF. CDR3 nucleotides: TGTGCCAGCAGCGTAGCCGGGACCAGCAATCAGCCCCAGCATTTT.

V usage is TRBV21-1 and J usage is TRBJ1-1. TRBV21-1 counts as a pseudogene. The CDR3 runs to 16 residues. CDR3: CASSKSRGFGNTEAFF. CDR3 in DNA: TGTGCCAGCAGCAAATCCAGAGGGTTTGGGAACACTGAAGCTTTCTTT.

The V call is TRBV5-8, the J call TRBJ1-1; possibly TRBD1 for D (6 bases). The germline V gene encodes CDR1 SGHTS and CDR2 YDEGEE. The CDR3 is 14 amino acids. V lost 6 bases and J 4 bases, leaving 16 bases between the germline ends. In nucleotides, the CDR3 is TGTGCCAGCACCGCCGGGACAAAGTTCACTGAAGCTTTCTTT. Protein product: CASTAGTKFTEAFF.

The chain combines TRBV7-3 with TRBJ2-1, with 7 bases identical to TRBD2. V gave up 1 base and J gave up 2 bases; unmatched junction bases: 11. The CDR3 is 18 amino acids. CDR1 is SGHTA, CDR2 FQGTGA, per germline. The DNA for the CDR3 is TGTGCCAGCAGCTTAAGGTGGGGCCTACTAGCGCCCTACAATGAGCAGTTCTTC. Its translation is CASSLRWGLLAPYNEQFF.

The J gene is TRBJ1-1, the V gene TRBV2; D is uncertain. Trimming stripped 11 bases from V and 0 bases from J, with 13 bases between. This CDR3 has 13 residues. From germline, CDR1 is SNHLY and CDR2 FYNNEI. CDR3 in DNA: TGTGCCGGCGAGGATGGGGTGAACACTGAAGCTTTCTTT. It yields the protein CAGEDGVNTEAFF.

The chain recombines TRBV4-1 with TRBJ2-1; the match to TRBD2 covers 10 bases. The germline V gene encodes CDR1 MGHRA and CDR2 YSYEKL. V dropped 0 bases and J dropped 10; count of bases not matched to a gene: 9. There are 16 residues in the CDR3. Here the CDR3 DNA reads TGCGCCAGCAGCCAAGAAGCAGCGGGAGGGCCCGGGGAGCAGTTCTTC. Protein sequence: CASSQEAAGGPGEQFF.

The V gene is TRBV6-2 or TRBV6-3, the J gene TRBJ1-5, with D tentatively TRBD1 (5 bases). V lost 4 bases and J 2 bases, leaving 12 bases between the germline ends. CDR3 size: 15 residues. Germline assignment: CDR1 MNHEY and CDR2 SVGEGT. As DNA, the CDR3 is TGTGCCAGCAGTTTACCGGGGACGGGCAATCAGCCCCAGCATTTT. Amino acid sequence: CASSLPGTGNQPQHF.

This rearrangement joins TRBV9 to TRBJ2-3; 7 bases match TRBD2. Germline loops: CDR1 SGDLS, CDR2 YYNGEE. The CDR3 sequence is 18 residues long. V shed 3 bases and J 4 bases; nucleotides not matched to a gene: 17. The CDR3 loop reads CASSAPRLLANPADTQYF. The CDR3 nucleotides are TGTGCCAGCAGCGCCCCTAGACTACTAGCGAATCCGGCAGATACGCAGTATTTT. The full variable domain, in which reference TRBV9 and TRBJ2-3 provide the parts outside the CDR3, is DSGVTQTPKHLITATGQRVTLRCSPRSGDLSVYWYQQSLDQGLQFLIQYYNGEERAKGNILERFSAQQFPDLHSELNLSSLELGDSALYFCASSAPRLLANPADTQYFGPGTRLTVL.

The gene calls are TRBV5-4 and TRBJ2-3, with 8 positions matching TRBD1. The ends lost 4 bases at V and 2 bases at J; junction bases unmatched: 6. CDR3 length: 15 amino acids. CDR1 and CDR2 (germline): SGHNT, YYREEE (reference sequence). The CDR3 DNA reads TGTGCCAGCAGCCCCCGGACAGGGACCACAGATACGCAGTATTTT. It translates to CASSPRTGTTDTQYF.

The chain carries TRBV6-1 and TRBJ2-7; D is undetermined. Germline V lookup: CDR1 MNHNS, CDR2 SASEGT. Trimming took off 2 bases at V and 9 bases at J, with 17 bases between the two ends. The CDR3 is made up of 14 amino acids. CDR3 protein: CASSESSGGVRQYF. The CDR3 DNA reads TGTGCCAGCAGTGAATCTTCTGGTGGGGTAAGGCAGTACTTC.

The rearrangement uses TRBV2 and TRBJ2-2, with D possibly being TRBD1 (6 bases). The length of the CDR3 is 15 residues. Trimming left V 11 bases short and J 0 bases short, with 16 bases between. From germline, CDR1 is SNHLY and CDR2 FYNNEI. The DNA of the CDR3 is TGTGCCGTGCGGCCGGGGACAACGAACACCGGGGAGCTGTTTTTT. Amino acid sequence: CAVRPGTTNTGELFF.

The V call is TRBV12-3 or TRBV12-4, the J call TRBJ1-4; a possible D gene is TRBD1 (6 bases). The CDR3 is made up of 13 amino acids. The V end was cut by 8 bases, the J end by 7 bases, with 14 bases between. The CDR3 DNA sequence: TGTGCCAGCTCGACGGGACAACCTGAAAAACTGTTTTTT. Translating it yields CASSTGQPEKLFF.

This clone was recorded only once. This chain links TRBV5-1 with TRBJ1-5; D may be TRBD1 (5 bases). V lost 0 bases, J lost 4 bases, and 11 bases lay in between. CDR1 is SGHRS, CDR2 YFSETQ, per germline. This CDR3 contains 15 residues. The CDR3 reads CASSLVGDPNQPQHF. The CDR3 nucleotides read TGCGCCAGCAGCTTGGTGGGGGACCCAAATCAGCCCCAGCATTTT.

This chain joins TRBV12-3 or TRBV12-4 and TRBJ1-4; weak D call: TRBD1 (6 bases). The CDR3 is made up of 13 amino acids. V lost 5 bases and J 8 bases, leaving 12 bases between the germline ends. This CDR3 reads CASSTGTPEKLFF. The CDR3 DNA reads TGTGCCAGCAGTACTGGGACACCGGAAAAACTGTTTTTT.

This clone was detected only once. The chain employs TRBV2 and TRBJ2-5, with 9 bases fitting TRBD2. This CDR3 is built from 15 residues. CDR1 is SNHLY and CDR2 is FYNNEI in the germline V gene. The ends lost 4 bases at V and 5 bases at J; junction bases unmatched: 8. The chain's CDR3 is CASSGVAGAAETQYF. The CDR3 nucleotides read TGTGCCAGCAGTGGCGTAGCGGGAGCGGCGGAGACCCAGTACTTC.

The chain recombines TRBV19 with TRBJ1-1; D is possibly TRBD1 (5 bases). The CDR3 spans 13 residues. The V gene lost 6 bases and the J gene lost 4 bases, with 12 bases spanning the gap. Germline lookup yields CDR1 LNHDA and CDR2 SQIVND (reference sequence). This CDR3 reads CASSLRVGTEAFF. In nucleotides, the CDR3 is TGTGCCAGTAGCCTCAGGGTGGGCACTGAAGCTTTCTTT.

The chain combines TRBV4-1 with TRBJ2-7; 13 bases are a match to TRBD2. CDR1 and CDR2 (germline): MGHRA, YSYEKL. The CDR3 has 17 amino acids. Losses at the gene ends were 4 bases for V and 0 bases for J; bases not matched to a gene: 6. The CDR3 protein is CASSRSGTSGTSYEQYF. DNA of the CDR3: TGCGCCAGCAGCCGGTCCGGGACTAGCGGGACCTCCTACGAGCAGTACTTC.